This TCR beta chain was obtained from a study of blood T cell repertoires in COVID-19. Study information: Both acute and convalescent COVID-19 samples were obtained from the United States, Italy and Spain.

Sequencing used immunoSEQ multiplex PCR; TCRdb keeps in-frame clones, though not all of them. The sample records tens of thousands of clones, less than 85% being singletons. CDR1 and CDR2 (germline): SQVTM, ANQGSEA. This CDR3 has 14 amino acids. V lost 6 bases, J lost 7 bases, and 10 bases stayed unmatched. The specimen sequenced was peripheral blood. This sequence joins TRBV29-1 and TRBJ2-7, with 12 bases identical to TRBD1. The sequence came from an elderly man with acute or convalescent COVID-19. The CDR3 DNA follows: TGCAGCGTCGGCGGGGGACAGGGGGCTGTGGAGCAGTACTTC. As protein: CSVGGGQGAVEQYF.